These T cell receptor beta chains were read from a single sample in a study of ipilimumab plus nivolumab after autologous stem cell transplantation. The assay was immunoSEQ multiplex PCR, and TCRdb's table has in-frame clones only and misses some. Altogether 9,000 to 15,000 clones are present, approximately 69% being singletons, with the ten largest covering 25% to 35%. Sequenced material: PBMCs, taken in a trial of ipilimumab plus nivolumab as post-transplant consolidation. The origin of the receptors is a male donor with diffuse large B-cell lymphoma. Each CDR3 is given with its conserved first and last residue. The D gene is left open where the match is weak. Not every row has a clone size; where given, it reads once, few, many or a size class.

v_call	clone_size	d_call	j_call	cdr3_nt	cdr3_aa
TRBV28	.	.	TRBJ1-5	TGTGCCAGCACCCCGGGTTGGGGACAGCCCCAGCATTTT	CASTPGWGQPQHF
TRBV25-1	.	.	TRBJ1-1	TGTGCCAGCAGGCACGAAGGTAGGGCTGAAGCTTTCTTT	CASRHEGRAEAFF
TRBV29-1	.	.	TRBJ2-1	TGCAGCGTTGACGTGGGTGTGCAGTTCTTC	CSVDVGVQFF
TRBV9	few	TRBD1	TRBJ2-1	TGTGCCAGCAGCGTAGAGGGACAGGGGACCCATGAGCAGTTCTTC	CASSVEGQGTHEQFF
TRBV19	.	TRBD1	TRBJ2-7	TGTGCCAGTAGTAGCCGGGACAGGAGGGACGAGCAGTACTTC	CASSSRDRRDEQYF
TRBV5-6	.	TRBD2	TRBJ2-1	TGTGCCAGCAGCTTGTTTACTAGCGGGGGTGCCTACAATGAGCAGTTCTTC	CASSLFTSGGAYNEQFF
TRBV10-2	.	TRBD2	TRBJ2-7	TGCGCCAGCAGTTTTCAAGGACTAGCGGGAGCCTACGAGCAGTACTTC	CASSFQGLAGAYEQYF
TRBV6-1	few	.	TRBJ1-5	TGTGCCAGCAACACGGAGCCCCAGCATTTT	CASNTEPQHF
TRBV7-9	few	TRBD1	TRBJ1-2	TGTGCCAGCAGCTTAGTCAACAGGGGGCTCGGCTACACCTTC	CASSLVNRGLGYTF
TRBV5-1	.	TRBD1	TRBJ2-2	TGCGCCAGCAGCCTAGAGGACAGGGCAGGCGGGGAGCTGTTTTTT	CASSLEDRAGGELFF
TRBV11-3	.	.	TRBJ2-4	TGTGCCAGCAGCTCCTGGGACGATAAAAACATTCAGTACTTC	CASSSWDDKNIQYF
TRBV28	.	.	TRBJ1-5	TGTGCCTCCGGGTTTCAGCCCCAGCATTTT	CASGFQPQHF
TRBV27	.	TRBD1	TRBJ1-2	TGTGCCAGCAGACAACGGACAGGGAATGGCTACACCTTC	CASRQRTGNGYTF
TRBV6-6	.	TRBD1	TRBJ1-2	TGTGCCAGCATCTTACCGGGACAGGGGGCGCGAGGCTACACCTTC	CASILPGQGARGYTF
TRBV5-6	.	.	TRBJ1-2	TGTGCCAGCAGCTTTGACAGGAATAACTACTATGGCTACACCTTC	CASSFDRNNYYGYTF
TRBV5-1	few	.	TRBJ2-7	TGCGCCAGCAGCTTGGATGGACGGGCAGGCTCCTACGAGCAGTACTTC	CASSLDGRAGSYEQYF
TRBV5-6	.	.	TRBJ2-4	TGTGCCAGCAGCCGATCACGGCTAGCCAAAAACATTCAGTACTTC	CASSRSRLAKNIQYF
TRBV6-6	.	TRBD1	TRBJ2-5	TGTGCCAGCAGGCCAAGACAGGGTGGGGAGGAGACCCAGTACTTC	CASRPRQGGEETQYF
TRBV30	.	.	TRBJ2-7	TGTGCCTGGAGTGTAGATTTCAGGGAGCAGTACTTC	CAWSVDFREQYF
TRBV29-1	few	.	TRBJ2-3	TGCAGCGTTGTAGCACAAACGGGAGATACGCAGTATTTT	CSVVAQTGDTQYF
TRBV11-2	.	.	TRBJ2-7	TGTGCCAGCAGCACAGGGCCCCCGGGACGGAGAGCTCCTAGGGAGTACTTC	CASSTGPPGRRAPREYF
TRBV19	.	TRBD1	TRBJ2-3	TGTGCCAGTTCCGGACAGGGCACAGATACGCAGTATTTT	CASSGQGTDTQYF
TRBV27	.	TRBD2	TRBJ2-6	TGTGCCAGCAGGGGGGGGGCTGGGGCCAACGTCCTGACTTTC	CASRGGAGANVLTF
TRBV5-1	.	TRBD1	TRBJ2-7	TGCGCCAGCAGCTTCCAACAGGGGACCGACTACGAGCAGTACTTC	CASSFQQGTDYEQYF
TRBV7-6	.	.	TRBJ1-5	TGTGCCAGCAGCTTAGCCCAGGGTGGGAGCAATCAGCCCCAGCATTTT	CASSLAQGGSNQPQHF
TRBV6-5	.	.	TRBJ1-2	TGTGCCAGCAGTTACTCCCTCAGGGTAGAGGGCTACACCTTC	CASSYSLRVEGYTF
TRBV9	.	.	TRBJ1-4	TGTGCCAGCAGCACACGAGGGGAAAAACTGTTTTTT	CASSTRGEKLFF
TRBV11-2	few	.	TRBJ1-1	TGTGCCAGCAGCTTAGGAGTGACTGAAGCTTTCTTT	CASSLGVTEAFF